This T cell receptor beta chain is from a study of blood T cell repertoires in COVID-19. The germline V gene encodes CDR1 SGHTA and CDR2 FQGNSA. Trimming pared 0 bases from V and 6 bases from J, leaving 15 bases between. The CDR3 has 15 residues. Sequencing used immunoSEQ multiplex PCR; TCRdb keeps in-frame clones, though not all of them. The profile shows some 180,000 clones, 84% of them singletons. Material for sequencing was PBMCs or T cells enriched from blood (not recorded which). The V call is TRBV7-2, the J call TRBJ2-7; D perhaps matches TRBD2 (6 bases). The source is a woman under 40 who had been exposed to COVID-19. Written as DNA, the CDR3 is TGTGCCAGCAGCTTAGCAGGGCGGGGTAAGGGCGAGCAGTACTTC. This sequence encodes CASSLAGRGKGEQYF.